What follows are 25 T cell receptor beta chains derived from one specimen sequenced in a study of blood T cell repertoires in COVID-19. Data came from immunoSEQ multiplex PCR; TCRdb stores just in-frame clones and leaves some out. The table records more than 85,000 clones, almost 85% of them present only once. The specimen was peripheral blood. Receptor source: a man between 65 and 80 years old with acute or convalescent COVID-19.

The chain combines TRBV6-5 with TRBJ1-2; D not resolved. Germline values: CDR1 MNHEY, CDR2 SVGAGI. The length of the CDR3 is 14 residues. V dropped 6 bases and J dropped 5 bases, with 16 bases sitting between them. The CDR3 DNA follows: TGTGCCAGCAGCCCCGGTGGCTGGAGGTATGGCTACACCTTC. It translates to CASSPGGWRYGYTF.

The chain recombines TRBV28 with TRBJ1-1, with D possibly being TRBD1 (5 bases). CDR3 size: 14 residues. Germline lookup yields CDR1 MDHEN and CDR2 SYDVKM. Trimming took 7 bases from V and 8 from J, leaving 20 bases between them. CDR3 loop: CASTVSQGRREAFF. The CDR3 DNA reads as TGTGCCAGCACCGTGAGCCAGGGAAGAAGAGAAGCTTTCTTT.

This chain's CDR3 is CASSLWAFSPLHF. The CDR3 DNA follows: TGTGCCAGCAGCTTATGGGCGTTTTCACCCCTCCACTTT. The rearrangement uses TRBV7-2 and TRBJ1-6, with D hard to call. Germline CDR1 is SGHTA and CDR2 is FQGNSA. Deletions cut 2 bases from V and 9 bases from J, with 8 bases between. The CDR3 totals 13 residues.

V gene TRBV7-2 combines with J gene TRBJ1-5; D possibly corresponds to TRBD1 (6 bases). Trimming pared 2 bases from V and 2 bases from J, leaving 10 bases between. This CDR3 region has 15 residues. Germline assignment: CDR1 SGHTA and CDR2 FQGNSA. CDR3 bases: TGTGCCAGCAGCTTACGGGGGGCTGGCAATCAGCCCCAGCATTTT. It is translated as CASSLRGAGNQPQHF.

On this clone: Other nucleotide sequences in the sample specify the same CDR3. V and J are TRBV28 and TRBJ1-2, with D tentatively TRBD1 (6 bases). The CDR3 runs 13 residues. V dropped 2 bases and J dropped 2 bases, with 6 bases sitting between them. Germline values: CDR1 MDHEN, CDR2 SYDVKM. The CDR3 nucleotides read TGTGCCAGCAGTTTAGACAGGAACTATGGCTACACCTTC. This encodes CASSLDRNYGYTF.

The chain is built from TRBV5-1 and TRBJ2-3; TRBD2 might be the D (5 bases). V shed 5 bases and J shed 1 base, with 11 bases lying between them. The CDR3 sequence is 14 residues long. Germline loops: CDR1 SGHRS, CDR2 YFSETQ. The CDR3 DNA sequence: TGCGCCAGCAGGTTAGACGGGGGCACAGATACGCAGTATTTT. It specifies CASRLDGGTDTQYF.

This clone has only one observation. The chain carries TRBV28 and TRBJ1-3; D not resolved. Looked up from germline, CDR1 is MDHEN and CDR2 is SYDVKM. V was trimmed by 7 bases and J by 0 bases, leaving 10 bases between them. The CDR3 extends over 14 amino acids. This CDR3 is CASIPRSSGNTIYF. CDR3 nucleotide sequence: TGTGCCAGCATACCCCGGAGCTCTGGAAACACCATATATTTT.

The chain is built from TRBV18 and TRBJ2-1, with a weak D call TRBD2 (5 bases). Trimming left V 3 bases short and J 6 bases short, with 12 bases between. The CDR3 totals 14 residues. Per germline, CDR1 KGHSH and CDR2 LQKENI. CDR3 sequence: CASSPDLAGNEQFF. In nucleotides, the CDR3 is TGTGCCAGCTCACCGGACTTAGCTGGCAATGAGCAGTTCTTC.

This chain joins TRBV6-5 and TRBJ2-7; D not resolved. The CDR3 length is 12 residues. V was shortened by 5 bases and J by 4 bases, with 9 bases between the two germline ends. The germline V gene has CDR1 MNHEY and CDR2 SVGAGI. The CDR3 is CASSPTHYEQYF. As DNA, the CDR3 is TGTGCCAGCAGTCCTACCCATTACGAGCAGTACTTC.

This rearrangement joins TRBV3-1 (or the pseudogene TRBV3-2) to TRBJ1-1; D is ambiguous. The CDR3 covers 13 residues. CDR1 and CDR2 from the germline V gene are LGHDT and YNNKEL (reference sequence). V was clipped by 4 bases and J by 1 base, with 7 bases between them. In nucleotides, the CDR3 is TGTGCCAGCAGCCTAACAGAGAACACTGAAGCTTTCTTT. It codes for CASSLTENTEAFF.

This clone appeared a few times. This chain connects TRBV30 to TRBJ1-6, with no clear D. V dropped 0 bases and J dropped 10 bases, with 10 bases sitting between them. Germline V lookup: CDR1 GTSNPN, CDR2 SVGIG (reference sequence). The CDR3 contains 13 residues. CDR3 sequence (DNA): TGTGCCTGGAGTGTAAGGGAGGAATCACCCCTCCACTTT. The encoded protein is CAWSVREESPLHF.

The CDR3 DNA is TGTGCCAGCTCACCGGGCAGCCGAGAAGCTTTCTTT. As protein: CASSPGSREAFF. The gene calls are TRBV18 and TRBJ1-1; no clear D. The CDR3 consists of 12 residues. Trimming removed 3 bases from V and 8 bases from J, with 10 bases in between. The V gene's germline CDR1 is KGHSH and CDR2 LQKENI.

This rearrangement joins TRBV12-5 to TRBJ1-5; no definite D call. The germline gives CDR1 LGHNT, CDR2 FRNRAP. V was pared by 1 base and J by 2 bases, with 9 bases between. CDR3 length: 15 residues. CDR3 in DNA: TGTGCTAGTGGTTTGGCTCCCGGGGGCAATCAGCCCCAGCATTTT. Protein: CASGLAPGGNQPQHF.

The J gene is TRBJ2-5, the V gene TRBV18, with D maybe TRBD1 (5 bases). Trimming stripped 2 bases from V and 3 bases from J, with 10 bases between. The CDR3 is made up of 14 amino acids. CDR1 and CDR2 (germline): KGHSH, LQKENI. The CDR3 spells CASSPSFREETQYF. The CDR3 DNA reads as TGTGCCAGCTCACCAAGCTTCAGGGAAGAGACCCAGTACTTC.

The CDR3 here is CASRGTGGAETQYF. The CDR3, as DNA: TGTGCCAGCAGGGGGACAGGGGGGGCAGAGACCCAGTACTTC. The chain uses TRBV6-5 and TRBJ2-5, with 11 bases matching TRBD1. The CDR3 contains 14 residues. Germline CDR1 reads MNHEY; CDR2 reads SVGAGI. Trimming cost V 6 bases and J 4 bases; bases outside gene matches: 4.

The chain combines TRBV19 with TRBJ2-7; D might be TRBD1 (5 bases). Germline V gene sequence: CDR1 LNHDA, CDR2 SQIVND (reference sequence). V was shortened by 9 bases and J by 6 bases, with 18 bases between the two germline ends. This CDR3 spans 13 amino acids. This CDR3 reads CASLGATTGEQYF. The CDR3 nucleotides read TGTGCCAGCCTAGGGGCCACCACGGGCGAGCAGTACTTC.

The rearrangement joins TRBV6-2 or TRBV6-3 to TRBJ1-2, with 8 bases fitting TRBD1. The length of the CDR3 is 17 residues. CDR1 is MNHEY, CDR2 SVGEGT, per germline. V shed 6 bases and J 3 bases; nucleotides not matched to a gene: 15. The DNA of the CDR3 is TGTGCCAGCAGCCACAGGGGGACAGCCACTTCGTACTATGGCTACACCTTC. It is translated as CASSHRGTATSYYGYTF.

V and J are TRBV19 and TRBJ2-3; 11 bases fit TRBD1. CDR1 and CDR2 from the germline V gene are LNHDA and SQIVND (reference sequence). J lost 3 bases, V lost 10 bases, and 6 bases had no gene match. The CDR3 is 14 amino acids. CDR3 amino acids: CANPDRGRTDTQYF. CDR3 nucleotide sequence: TGTGCCAACCCGGACAGGGGGCGTACAGATACGCAGTATTTT.

This clone was seen more than once but under ten times. This chain links TRBV2 with TRBJ1-3; D unresolved. From germline, CDR1 is SNHLY and CDR2 FYNNEI. The CDR3 is made up of 15 amino acids. V lost 2 bases and J 6 bases, leaving 14 bases between the germline ends. CDR3 loop: CASSERTVFVNTIYF. CDR3 DNA: TGTGCCAGCAGTGAAAGAACAGTCTTTGTAAACACCATATATTTT.

V usage is TRBV15 and J usage is TRBJ1-4; D may be TRBD1 (6 bases). CDR3 size: 20 residues. Trimming pared 0 bases from V and 5 bases from J, leaving 25 bases between. The germline gives CDR1 LNHNV, CDR2 YYDKDF (reference sequence). The CDR3 region is CATSRDQSGWGRGANEKLFF. In DNA form, the CDR3 reads TGTGCCACCAGCAGAGATCAGTCGGGATGGGGGCGTGGGGCGAATGAAAAACTGTTTTTT.

The chain is built from TRBV6-6 and TRBJ1-2; D gene uncertain. The germline V gene encodes CDR1 MNHNY and CDR2 SVGAGI (reference sequence). There are 13 residues in the CDR3. V dropped 2 bases and J dropped 7 bases, with 11 bases sitting between them. CDR3 sequence (DNA): TGTGCCAGCAGTTACCAGCAGGCCGTTGGCTACACCTTC. This encodes CASSYQQAVGYTF.

This chain connects TRBV19 to TRBJ1-4; D uncertain. CDR3 length equals 14 residues. Trimming removed 3 bases at V and 2 bases at J, with 7 bases between. Looked up from germline, CDR1 is LNHDA and CDR2 is SQIVND (reference sequence). CDR3 sequence reads: CASSIAATNEKLFF. The CDR3, as DNA: TGTGCCAGTAGTATTGCAGCGACTAATGAAAAACTGTTTTTT.

The count of this clone is one. This chain connects TRBV29-1 to TRBJ1-1; a weak D match, TRBD1 (6 bases). The length of the CDR3 is 14 residues. CDR1 is SQVTM and CDR2 is ANQGSEA in the germline V gene. Deletions cut 6 bases from V and 0 bases from J, with 14 bases between. The CDR3, as DNA: TGCAGCGTGGCCGGACAGCTCATGAACACTGAAGCTTTCTTT. This codes for CSVAGQLMNTEAFF.

This clone appeared a single time. The V call is TRBV4-1, the J call TRBJ1-2; D is perhaps TRBD1 (5 bases). In germline, CDR1 is MGHRA, CDR2 YSYEKL. The CDR3 has 15 amino acids. The V gene lost 1 base and the J gene lost 2 bases, with 11 bases spanning the gap. CDR3 nucleotides: TGCGCCAGCAGCCAAGTTATCGGGGGAAACTATGGCTACACCTTC. It codes for CASSQVIGGNYGYTF.

J is TRBJ2-6 and V is TRBV27, with D possibly being TRBD1 (6 bases). Trimming pared 6 bases from V and 0 bases from J, leaving 12 bases between. This CDR3 has 16 amino acids. Germline V gene sequence: CDR1 MNHEY, CDR2 SMNVEV (reference sequence). The CDR3 loop reads CASRLGQSSGANVLTF. The DNA for the CDR3 is TGTGCCAGCAGACTAGGACAGAGCTCTGGGGCCAACGTCCTGACTTTC. The full variable domain, with the rest looked up from reference TRBV27 and TRBJ2-6, is EAQVTQNPRYLITVTGKKLTVTCSQNMNHEYMSWYRQDPGLGLRQIYYSMNVEVTDKGDVPEGYKVSRKEKRNFPLILESPSPNQTSLYFCASRLGQSSGANVLTFGAGSRLTVL.